The clone carrying this T cell receptor beta chain was seen a single time. This entry is derived from a study of blood T cell repertoires in COVID-19. Study in general: The origin of the acute and convalescent COVID-19 samples was the United States, Italy and Spain.

V was pared by 3 bases and J by 5 bases, with 9 bases of the junction left unmatched. The CDR3 runs 15 residues. Per the germline V gene, CDR1 is MGHRA and CDR2 is YSYEKL. Source study methods: Cell counts per sample came from amplifying reference gene primers. Some clones are missing from TCRdb's copy, which holds only in-frame ones; the method was immunoSEQ multiplex PCR. V and J calls and clone size come straight from that table; D and trimming were deduced from the DNA. The sample includes approximately 210,000 clones, roughly four fifths of them seen just once. The chain links TRBV4-1 to TRBJ1-2, with 7 nucleotides matching TRBD1. Material for sequencing was peripheral blood. The source of this sequence is a woman aged 40 to 49 with acute or convalescent COVID-19. CDR3 coding DNA: TGCGCCAGCAGCCAGCCCGCACAGGGGAGATATGGCTACACCTTC. This sequence encodes CASSQPAQGRYGYTF.